Listed below are T cell receptor beta chains from one sample, sequenced in a study of Tregs in tolerant kidney transplant recipients. Using immunoSEQ multiplex PCR, the repertoire was profiled, and TCRdb retains in-frame clones only, with some absent. Of about 83,000 clones listed, 95% to 98% are singletons. The sequencing used CD4+ T cells from blood, collected before the transplant. These receptor sequences come from a human donor who received a combined kidney and bone marrow transplant. Each CDR3 is given with its conserved first and last residue. D genes are given only for firm matches. Size values are once, few and many counts, or a class for expanded clones, and some rows have none.

>-|TRBJ2-1|TRBD1|TRBV7-3
TGTGCCAGCAGCTTTGCTCCACAGGGGGCTTACAATGAGCAGTTCTTC
CASSFAPQGAYNEQFF
>-|TRBJ2-1|-|TRBV6-1
TGTGCCAGCAGTGCTATGGTAGAATCCTACAATGAGCAGTTCTTC
CASSAMVESYNEQFF
>-|TRBJ2-1|TRBD2|TRBV7-6
TGTGCCAGCAGCTTAACCCGACTAGCGGGAGGTTACAATGAGCAGTTCTTC
CASSLTRLAGGYNEQFF
>-|TRBJ2-2|-|TRBV7-2
TGTGCCAGCAGCTTAGTAATTCGGGGGAAGAACACCGGGGAGCTGTTTTTT
CASSLVIRGKNTGELFF
>once|TRBJ2-7|TRBD1|TRBV18
TGTGCCAGCTCACCAAAGACAGGGGCTCCCTACGAGCAGTACTTC
CASSPKTGAPYEQYF
>-|TRBJ1-1|-|TRBV5-1
TGCGCCAGCGGAGCAGGGTCTGAAGCTTTCTTT
CASGAGSEAFF
>once|TRBJ2-7|TRBD2|TRBV29-1
TGCAGCGTTGACGGCCTAGCGGGAGTCGAGCAGTACTTC
CSVDGLAGVEQYF
>-|TRBJ2-1|TRBD2|TRBV7-7
TGTGCCAGCAGCTTAGATCTAGCGGGAGTAAGTGAGCAGTTCTTC
CASSLDLAGVSEQFF
>-|TRBJ2-2|-|TRBV13
TGTGCCAGCAGCTTGTTGACAGGGAACACCGGGGAGCTGTTTTTT
CASSLLTGNTGELFF
>-|TRBJ2-2|TRBD1|TRBV5-1
TGCGCTACCATGTCCGGACAGGGGGCATTTTTGTCCGGGGAGCTGTTTTTT
CATMSGQGAFLSGELFF
>-|TRBJ2-3|-|TRBV11-3
TGTGCCAGCAGCTTAAGCATCAGCGGAACTTACACAGATACGCAGTATTTT
CASSLSISGTYTDTQYF
>-|TRBJ2-5|-|TRBV7-3
TGTGCCAGCAGCTTGTCTGGGCGGGCGCAAGAGACCCAGTACTTC
CASSLSGRAQETQYF
>-|TRBJ1-5|-|TRBV6-5
TGTGCCAGCAGTTACTCGATCAGGCAGCCCCAGCATTTT
CASSYSIRQPQHF
>-|TRBJ2-1|-|TRBV5-1
TGCGCCAGCAGCTTGGAGTTCTTTGGGACACCTTACAATGAGCAGTTCTTC
CASSLEFFGTPYNEQFF